These 10 T cell receptor beta chains share one sample of origin, sequenced in a study of response to subunit inactivated influenza vaccine. One entry per CDR3 protein results from TCRdb running MiXCR on the RT-PCR reads. The sample includes about 520,000 distinct CDR3 sequences, 6% to 9% of them seen just once. Sequences were derived from PBMCs from blood, sampled approximately 25 months after vaccination. All receptors derive from a man aged 50-75 years who received an inactivated influenza vaccine.

This clonotype has just a few counts. DNA of the CDR3: TGCAGTGCTAGACTAGGGATTGTGAATGAGCAGTTCTTC. Its translation: CSARLGIVNEQFF. The chain joins TRBV20-1 to TRBJ2-1; unclear D gene. There are 13 residues in the CDR3. In germline, CDR1 is DFQATT, CDR2 SNEGSKA (reference sequence). V lost 2 bases, J lost 7 bases, and 12 bases lay in between.

The chain is built from TRBV20-1 and TRBJ2-3; D may be TRBD1 or TRBD2 (5 bases each). V dropped 6 bases and J dropped 2 bases, with 21 bases sitting between them. Germline CDR1 reads DFQATT; CDR2 reads SNEGSKA (reference sequence). The CDR3 totals 16 residues. In nucleotides, the CDR3 is TGCAGTGCCTGGGACCGGGCCGACTTTTACACAGATACGCAGTATTTT. It yields the protein CSAWDRADFYTDTQYF.

Only a few counts were recorded for this clonotype. The junction departs from germline at one end; a sequencing error may be responsible. The chain links TRBV7-7 to TRBJ2-7; D gene ambiguous. The CDR3 sequence is 16 residues long. Germline V lookup: CDR1 SSHAT, CDR2 FNYEAQ (reference sequence). In nucleotides, the CDR3 is TGTGCTAGCAGCTTAACCCCCTCGATGCCCCCCTACGAGCAGTACTTC. Translation: CASSLTPSMPPYEQYF.

This clonotype was seen only a few times. This rearrangement joins TRBV28 to TRBJ2-6, with 8 bases that match TRBD1. The V and J ends lost 5 bases and 2 bases, in that order; junction bases with no gene match: 17. The germline gives CDR1 MDHEN, CDR2 SYDVKM. The CDR3 spans 20 residues. This chain's CDR3 is CASSPQGLRQGAAGANVLTF. DNA of the CDR3: TGTGCCAGCAGTCCCCAGGGGTTGAGGCAGGGGGCTGCTGGGGCCAACGTCCTGACTTTC.

The table lists this clonotype with many counts. J is TRBJ2-3 and V is TRBV7-2; D is ambiguous. This CDR3 has 14 residues. Trimming took off 0 bases at V and 0 bases at J, with 4 bases between the two ends. CDR1 and CDR2 (germline): SGHTA, FQGNSA. The CDR3 DNA is TGTGCCAGCAGCTTAGCTAGCAGCACAGATACGCAGTATTTT. As protein: CASSLASSTDTQYF.

The sample holds a few counts of this clonotype. This chain joins TRBV5-1 and TRBJ2-3, with D tentatively TRBD2 (6 bases). This CDR3 contains 14 residues. The germline V gene has CDR1 SGHRS and CDR2 YFSETQ. The germline V and J ends were trimmed by 6 bases and 0 bases, with 11 bases remaining between them. The CDR3 loop reads CASNRDSSTDTQYF. In nucleotides, the CDR3 is TGCGCCAGCAATAGGGACTCAAGCACAGATACGCAGTATTTT.

This chain joins TRBV20-1 and TRBJ1-1, with a weak D call TRBD1 (5 bases). Trimming took off 0 bases at V and 6 bases at J, with 23 bases between the two ends. Germline-derived CDR1 and CDR2 are DFQATT and SNEGSKA (reference sequence). The CDR3 has 17 residues. CDR3 nucleotide sequence: TGCAGTGCTAGAGATCGAAGAGGGGCATTTTTGTTTGCTGAAGCTTTCTTT. Protein sequence: CSARDRRGAFLFAEAFF.

This clonotype was detected many times. This chain connects TRBV20-1 to TRBJ2-3; 7 bases line up with TRBD2. CDR3 size: 14 residues. Germline V gene sequence: CDR1 DFQATT, CDR2 SNEGSKA (reference sequence). The ends lost 5 bases at V and 4 bases at J; junction bases unmatched: 9. The CDR3: CSALSGDYPDTQYF. Written as DNA, the CDR3 is TGCAGTGCTTTAAGCGGGGACTACCCAGATACGCAGTATTTT.

This clonotype was counted at least ten times. The V gene is TRBV6-1, the J gene TRBJ2-1; the match to TRBD2 covers 8 bases. CDR1 MNHNS and CDR2 SASEGT come from the germline V gene. V was clipped by 4 bases and J by 4 bases; unmatched bases: 3. This CDR3 region has 14 residues. The CDR3 nucleotides read TGTGCCAGCAGTGGGGGACTAGTGTACAATGAGCAGTTCTTC. Translating gives CASSGGLVYNEQFF.

Ten or more counts support this clonotype. The genes are TRBV20-1 and TRBJ2-7; D is undetermined. The CDR3 runs 12 residues. Looked up from germline, CDR1 is DFQATT and CDR2 is SNEGSKA (reference sequence). Trimming cost V 3 bases and J 3 bases, with 9 bases left between them. CDR3 amino acids: CSASGKLYEQYF. CDR3 DNA sequence: TGCAGTGCTAGTGGGAAGCTCTACGAGCAGTACTTC.